This T cell receptor beta chain is from a study of CD8+ T cells in alopecia areata. Regarding the study as a whole: Although TCR sharing was seen in mice, sharing across patients was less clear, possibly for HLA-related reasons.

This clone was picked up a small number of times. Its cognate antigen is unknown. In each case, RNA was isolated and then reverse transcribed into cDNA as the sequencing template. Here immunoSEQ multiplex PCR was the method, and the copy in TCRdb shows in-frame clones only, minus some. The sample has 100,000 to 150,000 clones, around 50% seen once. Germline assignment: CDR1 SQVTM and CDR2 ANQGSEA. V was cut by 3 bases and J by 0 bases, with 6 bases left in between. The CDR3 has 12 residues. Specimen: NKG2D-low CD8+ T cells sorted from blood. The rearrangement links TRBV29-1 to TRBJ2-7, with D uncertain. The sequence was obtained from a human donor with alopecia areata. Written as DNA, the CDR3 is TGCAGCGTTGAGGTGGTCTCCTACGAGCAGTACTTC. This codes for CSVEVVSYEQYF.